These 8 T cell receptor beta chains share one sample of origin, sequenced in a study of Ad26.COV2.S vaccination and SARS-CoV-2 variants. This sample's treatment: some 19 received Ad26.COV2.S at low or high dose, single or two shots; about 5 received placebo; per-sample allocation not given. Repertoires come from day 63 after the first vaccine or placebo injection. Some clones are missing from TCRdb's copy, which holds only in-frame ones; the method was immunoSEQ multiplex PCR. Among 200,000 to 300,000 clones, 88% were seen once, and the ten largest hold about 10%. Sequencing was performed on peripheral blood, taken in a trial of Ad26.COV2.S vaccine versus placebo. These receptors were taken from a person aged 18-60 years who received the Ad26.COV2.S COVID-19 vaccine or a placebo.

The rearrangement joins TRBV15 to TRBJ1-4; D is perhaps TRBD1 (6 bases). V lost 8 bases to trimming and J lost 0 bases, with 16 bases between them. CDR3 length: 16 residues. Germline assignment: CDR1 LNHNV and CDR2 YYDKDF (reference sequence). The CDR3 nucleotides are TGTGCCACCGGGGGGGCCCTCTTATCAACTAATGAAAAACTGTTTTTT. Amino acids: CATGGALLSTNEKLFF.

The chain combines TRBV6-6 with TRBJ2-7; either TRBD1 or TRBD2 may supply D (6 bases each). The CDR3 has 18 residues. The germline V gene has CDR1 MNHNY and CDR2 SVGAGI (reference sequence). Trimming removed 5 bases from V and 0 bases from J, with 23 bases in between. Here the CDR3 reads CASSPRGIGGFSSYEQYF. CDR3 in DNA: TGTGCCAGCAGTCCCCGGGGGATAGGGGGTTTTTCCTCCTACGAGCAGTACTTC.

The chain recombines TRBV5-4 with TRBJ2-6; 7 bases are shared with TRBD1. Germline CDR1 reads SGHNT; CDR2 reads YYREEE (reference sequence). V lost 4 bases to trimming and J lost 1 base; unmatched junction nucleotides: 5. The CDR3 contains 16 residues. CDR3 loop: CASSQTGLSGANVLTF. CDR3 nucleotides: TGTGCCAGCAGCCAGACAGGGCTGTCTGGGGCCAACGTCCTGACTTTC.

The V call is TRBV3-1 (or the pseudogene TRBV3-2), the J call TRBJ1-5; D gene uncertain. Germline V gene lookup returns CDR1 LGHDT and CDR2 YNNKEL (reference sequence). The CDR3 has 13 residues. V lost 0 bases and J 4 bases, leaving 4 bases between the germline ends. CDR3 in DNA: TGTGCCAGCAGCCAAGACAGAAATCAGCCCCAGCATTTT. Residues: CASSQDRNQPQHF.

This chain links TRBV28 with TRBJ1-6; tentative D call: TRBD1 (5 bases). The CDR3 is 15 amino acids. Trimming stripped 4 bases from V and 0 bases from J, with 7 bases between. Germline CDR1 and CDR2: MDHEN and SYDVKM. CDR3 nucleotides: TGTGCCAGCAGTTCAGGGTCCTCCTATAATTCACCCCTCCACTTT. Amino acids: CASSSGSSYNSPLHF.

This clone was detected only a few times. This chain connects TRBV7-6 to TRBJ2-2, with 8 bases fitting TRBD2. J was trimmed by 4 bases and V by 1 base; bases with no gene match: 2. The CDR3 loop spans 15 amino acids. Germline lookup yields CDR1 SGHVS and CDR2 FNYEAQ. CDR3 amino acids: CASSLGREGTGELFF. CDR3 DNA: TGTGCCAGCAGCTTAGGACGGGAGGGCACCGGGGAGCTGTTTTTT.

The chain is built from TRBV6-5 and TRBJ2-1; D is possibly TRBD1 or TRBD2 (5 bases each). The CDR3 is made up of 13 amino acids. Germline CDR1 is MNHEY and CDR2 is SVGAGI. Trimming took 7 bases from V and 5 from J, leaving 12 bases between them. CDR3 protein: CASKGDLDNEQFF. The CDR3 DNA reads as TGTGCCAGCAAAGGGGACCTTGACAATGAGCAGTTCTTC.

The CDR3 reads CASSYMRGQSYEQYF. The CDR3 nucleotides read TGTGCCAGCAGTTACATGAGAGGACAGTCCTACGAGCAGTACTTC. The rearrangement joins TRBV6-5 to TRBJ2-7, with a possible D match to TRBD1 (6 bases). Germline CDR1 is MNHEY and CDR2 is SVGAGI. V gave up 2 bases and J gave up 1 base, with 12 bases separating them. The CDR3 covers 15 residues.